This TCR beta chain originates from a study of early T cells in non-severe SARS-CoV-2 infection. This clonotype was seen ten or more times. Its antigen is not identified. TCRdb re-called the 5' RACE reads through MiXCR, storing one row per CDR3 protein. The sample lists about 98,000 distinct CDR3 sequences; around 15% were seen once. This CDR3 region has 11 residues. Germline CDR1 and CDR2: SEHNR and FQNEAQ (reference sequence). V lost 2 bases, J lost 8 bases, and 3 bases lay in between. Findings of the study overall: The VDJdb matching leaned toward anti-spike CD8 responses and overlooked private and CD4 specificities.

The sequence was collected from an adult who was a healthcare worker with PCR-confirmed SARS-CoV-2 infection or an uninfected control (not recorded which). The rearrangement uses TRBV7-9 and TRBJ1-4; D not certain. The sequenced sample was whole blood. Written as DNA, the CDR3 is TGTGCCAGCAGCTTAAACGAAAAACTGTTTTTT. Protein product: CASSLNEKLFF. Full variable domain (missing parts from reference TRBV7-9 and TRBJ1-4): DTGVSQNPRHKITKRGQNVTFRCDPISEHNRLYWYRQTLGQGPEFLTYFQNEAQLEKSRLLSDRFSAERPKGSFSTLEIQRTEQGDSAMYLCASSLNEKLFFGSGTQLSVL.